This note documents a single T cell receptor (beta chain) sequence. This entry is derived from a study of blood T cells in healthy people across ages. Primers used in a second PCR of about 6 to 12 cycles were a sample-barcoded 5' primer and a J-beta primer mix. TCRdb ran MiXCR on the 5' RACE reads and lists one entry per CDR3 protein. This sample has fewer than 900,000 distinct CDR3 sequences, with roughly 34% found just once. The CDR3 extends over 14 amino acids. Trimming shortened V by 2 bases and J by 2 bases, and 10 bases separated the two germline ends. Germline V lookup: CDR1 SGHRS, CDR2 YFSETQ.

Sample: blood. The receptor's source is a man between 18 and 29 years old in good health. The chain joins TRBV5-1 to TRBJ1-2; D possibly corresponds to TRBD1 (6 bases). The CDR3 nucleotides read TGCGCCAGCAGCTTCGAGGACAGCAACTATGGCTACACCTTC. It is translated as CASSFEDSNYGYTF.